This T cell receptor (beta chain) was captured by sequencing in a study of cytomegalovirus exposure and HLA in healthy donors. CDR1 is SGDLS, CDR2 YYNGEE, per germline. The trim removed 3 bases at V and 4 bases at J, leaving 5 bases unmatched. The CDR3 extends over 15 amino acids. The PCR was carried out with 60 Vbeta primers and 13 Jbeta primers. TCRdb keeps only in-frame clones here, not all; method: immunoSEQ multiplex PCR. Counted here are around 300,000 clones, approximately 90% occurring once; the ten biggest clones make up about 2%. The V gene is TRBV9, the J gene TRBJ2-2; 8 bases map to TRBD1. This sequence originates from a woman younger than 35 in good health and CMV-seronegative. The sequencing input was PBMCs. The CDR3 loop reads CASSEGQGGTGELFF. In DNA, the CDR3 is TGTGCCAGCAGCGAAGGACAGGGCGGCACCGGGGAGCTGTTTTTT. The full variable domain, its missing parts supplied by reference TRBV9 and TRBJ2-2, is DSGVTQTPKHLITATGQRVTLRCSPRSGDLSVYWYQQSLDQGLQFLIQYYNGEERAKGNILERFSAQQFPDLHSELNLSSLELGDSALYFCASSEGQGGTGELFFGEGSRLTVL.